This T cell receptor (beta chain) was recorded in a study of graft-versus-host responses after intestinal transplantation. The overall study: Induction with anti-thymocyte globulin, then tacrolimus and steroids for about 3 years, was given to all recipients.

The sample holds a few counts of this clone. Its antigen is unknown. The table came from immunoSEQ multiplex PCR; TCRdb's copy has only in-frame clones and leaves some out. The table has about 15,000 clones, 79% seen once. Processed graft tissue released its intraepithelial and lamina propria lymphocytes. The germline V and J ends were trimmed by 4 bases and 2 bases, with 13 bases remaining between them. CDR3 size: 15 residues. CDR1 is SGHKS, CDR2 YYEKEE, per germline (reference sequence). Study results and limitations: Early post-transplant declines in HvG were associated with peak levels of circulating GvH clones. The recipient marrow held GvH clones, and some of them showed up first in ileum or blood. Across patients carrying graft-donor T cell macrochimerism, allografts held high graft-versus-host to host-versus-graft clonal ratios.

The receptor was isolated from a human patient who received an intestinal transplant, so some T cells may come from the graft donor. The chain joins TRBV5-5 to TRBJ1-3; D is unclear. This material consisted of ileum tissue, taken roughly 460 days after intestinal transplant. CDR3 sequence reads: CASSPAGRAGNTIYF. The CDR3 coding sequence is TGTGCCAGCAGCCCCGCCGGGAGGGCTGGAAACACCATATATTTT. Supplemented by reference TRBV5-5 and TRBJ1-3, the full variable domain reads DAGVTQSPTHLIKTRGQQVTLRCSPISGHKSVSWYQQVLGQGPQFIFQYYEKEERGRGNFPDRFSARQFPNYSSELNVNALLLGDSALYLCASSPAGRAGNTIYFGEGSWLTVV.